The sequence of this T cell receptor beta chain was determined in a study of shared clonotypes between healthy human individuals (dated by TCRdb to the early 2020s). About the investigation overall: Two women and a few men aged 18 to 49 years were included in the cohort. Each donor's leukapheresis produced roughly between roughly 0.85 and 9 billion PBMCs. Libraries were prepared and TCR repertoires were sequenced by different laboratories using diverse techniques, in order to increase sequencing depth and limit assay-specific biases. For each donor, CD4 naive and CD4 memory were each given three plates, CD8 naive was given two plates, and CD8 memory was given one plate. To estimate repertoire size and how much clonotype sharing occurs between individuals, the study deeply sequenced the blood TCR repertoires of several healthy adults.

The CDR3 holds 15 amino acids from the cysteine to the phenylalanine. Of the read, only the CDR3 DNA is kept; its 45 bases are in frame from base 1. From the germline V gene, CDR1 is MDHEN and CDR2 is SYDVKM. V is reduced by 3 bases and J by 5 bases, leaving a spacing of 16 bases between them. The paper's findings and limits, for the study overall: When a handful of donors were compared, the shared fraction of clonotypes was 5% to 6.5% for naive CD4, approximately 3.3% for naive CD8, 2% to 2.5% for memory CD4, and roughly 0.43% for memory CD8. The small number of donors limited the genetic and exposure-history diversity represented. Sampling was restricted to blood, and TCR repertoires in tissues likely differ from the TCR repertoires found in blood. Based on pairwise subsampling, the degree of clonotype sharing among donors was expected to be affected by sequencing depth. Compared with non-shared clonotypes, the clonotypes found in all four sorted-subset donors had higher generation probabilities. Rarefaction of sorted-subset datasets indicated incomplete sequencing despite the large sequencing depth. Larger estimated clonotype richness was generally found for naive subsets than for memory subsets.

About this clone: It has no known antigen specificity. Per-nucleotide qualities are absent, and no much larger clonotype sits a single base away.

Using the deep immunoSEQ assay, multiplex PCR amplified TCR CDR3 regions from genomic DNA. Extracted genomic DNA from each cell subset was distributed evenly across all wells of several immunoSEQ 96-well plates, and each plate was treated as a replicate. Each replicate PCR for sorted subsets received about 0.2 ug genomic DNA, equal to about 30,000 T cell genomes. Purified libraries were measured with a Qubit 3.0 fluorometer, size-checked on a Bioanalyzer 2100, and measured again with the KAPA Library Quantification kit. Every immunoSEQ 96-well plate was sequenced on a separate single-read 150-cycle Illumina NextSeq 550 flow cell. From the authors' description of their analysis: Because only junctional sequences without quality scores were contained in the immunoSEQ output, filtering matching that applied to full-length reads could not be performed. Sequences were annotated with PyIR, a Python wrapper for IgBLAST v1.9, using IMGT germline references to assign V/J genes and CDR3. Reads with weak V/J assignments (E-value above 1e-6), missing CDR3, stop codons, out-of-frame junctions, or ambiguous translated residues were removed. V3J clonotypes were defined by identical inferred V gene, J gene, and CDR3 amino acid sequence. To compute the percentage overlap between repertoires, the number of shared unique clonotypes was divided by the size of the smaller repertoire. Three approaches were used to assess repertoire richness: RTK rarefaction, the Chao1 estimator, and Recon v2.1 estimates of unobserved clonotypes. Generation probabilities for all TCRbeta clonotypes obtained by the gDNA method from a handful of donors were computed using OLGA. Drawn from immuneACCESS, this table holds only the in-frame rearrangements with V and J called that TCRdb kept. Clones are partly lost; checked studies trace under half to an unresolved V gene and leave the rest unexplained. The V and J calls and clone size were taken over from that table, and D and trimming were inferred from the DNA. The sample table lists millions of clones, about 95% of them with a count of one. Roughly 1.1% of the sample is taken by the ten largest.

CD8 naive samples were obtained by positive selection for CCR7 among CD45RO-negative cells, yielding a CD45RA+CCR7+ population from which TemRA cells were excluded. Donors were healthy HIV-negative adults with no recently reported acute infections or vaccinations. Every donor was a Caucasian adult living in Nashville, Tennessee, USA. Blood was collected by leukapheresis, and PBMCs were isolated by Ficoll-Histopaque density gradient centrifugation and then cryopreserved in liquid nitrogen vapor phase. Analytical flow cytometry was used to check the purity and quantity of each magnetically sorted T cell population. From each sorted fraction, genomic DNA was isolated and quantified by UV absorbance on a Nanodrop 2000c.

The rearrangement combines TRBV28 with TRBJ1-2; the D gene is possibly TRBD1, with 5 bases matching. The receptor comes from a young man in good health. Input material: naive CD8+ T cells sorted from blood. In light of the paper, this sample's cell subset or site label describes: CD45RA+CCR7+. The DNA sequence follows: TGTGCCAGCAGTTTTGAAGGGGCCAGGGAGTATGGCTACACCTTC. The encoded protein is CASSFEGAREYGYTF.